One T cell receptor (beta chain) is described in this entry. Antigen specificity is unknown. This sample was included in a study of STAT5B mutations in CD4+ large granular lymphocyte leukemia. Controls came from buffy coats of healthy blood donors. Original handling: Lowest detectable productive clonotype frequency was 2.59 x 10-5. Assay used: immunoSEQ multiplex PCR; TCRdb lists only in-frame clones, some missing. Clonal size and the V and J genes are those of that table, whereas D and trimming came from the DNA. The table includes 25,000 to 30,000 clones, around 72% detected once. The study, taken as a whole, reports: 8/27 top patient clones versus 2/35 control clones were TRBV06-family.

The CDR3 spans 16 residues. The V end lost 5 bases, the J end lost 1 base, and 17 bases lay between the germline ends. CDR1 MNHEY and CDR2 SMNVEV come from the germline V gene (reference sequence). Source material: CD4+ T cells from blood buffy coats. This TCR was sampled from a human donor in good health. The V gene is TRBV27, the J gene TRBJ1-1, with a weak D call TRBD1 (5 bases). CDR3 in DNA: TGTGCCAGCAGTCCCCGCTGGGACCTCAAGAACACTGAAGCTTTCTTT. It specifies CASSPRWDLKNTEAFF.